The 31 T cell receptor beta chains below were found in one sample sequenced in a study of T-cell memory formation after mild COVID-19. TCRdb reprocessed the 5' RACE reads via MiXCR and lists one record per CDR3 protein. The sample yields more than 200,000 distinct CDR3 sequences, 16% seen once. Sequencing input: PBMCs or a T cell subset sorted from them (not recorded which). The receptors come from a man aged 18 to 29 who had mild COVID-19 (a few samples of this study predate the infection). Cell type and time point are not known.

The sample holds a few counts of this clonotype. This sequence joins TRBV5-1 and TRBJ2-3; D is undetermined. This CDR3 is built from 12 residues. CDR1 and CDR2 (germline): SGHRS, YFSETQ. The V end was cut by 1 base, the J end by 7 bases, with 7 bases between. The CDR3 sequence: CASSLLQNTQYF. The DNA for the CDR3 is TGCGCCAGCAGCTTGCTACAGAATACGCAGTATTTT.

This rearrangement joins TRBV6-2 or TRBV6-3 to TRBJ2-2; D perhaps matches TRBD2 (6 bases). The CDR3 consists of 14 residues. CDR1 is MNHEY and CDR2 is SVGEGT in the germline V gene. The V and J ends lost 8 bases and 2 bases respectively, with 12 bases between them. The CDR3 sequence is CASRDSPNTGELFF. The CDR3 bases are TGTGCCAGCCGGGACTCCCCTAACACCGGGGAGCTGTTTTTT.

There are a few counts of this clonotype. The chain joins TRBV3-1 to TRBJ1-5, with D perhaps TRBD1 (5 bases). V lost 4 bases and J 9 bases, leaving 25 bases between the germline ends. The CDR3 spans 17 residues. CDR1 and CDR2 from the germline V gene are LGHDT and YNNKEL (reference sequence). The CDR3 DNA follows: TGTGCCAGCAGCCTCGGTCCTCCGGGACTCCAAAGTCGGCCCCAGCATTTT. Translated, it gives CASSLGPPGLQSRPQHF.

The V call is TRBV6-7, the J call TRBJ2-3, with D possibly being TRBD2 (6 bases). TRBV6-7 is annotated as an ORF whose role is uncertain. This CDR3 has 12 residues. Trimming took off 0 bases at V and 10 bases at J, with 8 bases between the two ends. The CDR3 DNA sequence: TGTGCCAGCAGTTACTCTGGAGGGGCGCAGTATTTT. Its translation is CASSYSGGAQYF.

The rearrangement uses TRBV7-2 and TRBJ1-4; D gene ambiguous. Trimming removed 5 bases from V and 3 bases from J, with 13 bases in between. Germline values: CDR1 SGHTA, CDR2 FQGNSA. The CDR3 is made up of 15 amino acids. CDR3 in DNA: TGTGCCAGCAGCCCTCGGTGGGCGCCTAATGAAAAACTGTTTTTT. Translation: CASSPRWAPNEKLFF. Filled out from reference TRBV7-2 and TRBJ1-4, the complete variable domain reads GAGVSQSPSNKVTEKGKDVELRCDPISGHTALYWYRQSLGQGLEFLIYFQGNSAPDKSGLPSDRFSAERTGGSVSTLTIQRTQQEDSAVYLCASSPRWAPNEKLFFGSGTQLSVL.

There are a few counts of this clonotype. The chain combines TRBV30 with TRBJ1-3; no clear D. Deletions cut 4 bases from V and 0 bases from J, with 10 bases between. This CDR3 contains 14 residues. Germline V gene data show CDR1 as GTSNPN and CDR2 as SVGIG (reference sequence). The CDR3, as DNA: TGTGCCTGGAATTCAGGATACTCTGGAAACACCATATATTTT. It translates to CAWNSGYSGNTIYF.

The V call is TRBV10-3, the J call TRBJ1-3; TRBD1 agrees at 8 bases. The length of the CDR3 is 14 residues. After removal of 2 bases from V and 5 bases from J, the junction contained 2 bases not matched to a gene. Looked up from germline, CDR1 is ENHRY and CDR2 is SYGVKD. The CDR3 DNA follows: TGTGCCATCAGTGAGGGACAGGGAAGAAACACCATATATTTT. This codes for CAISEGQGRNTIYF.

This clonotype was observed many times. The V gene is TRBV9, the J gene TRBJ2-1, with D possibly TRBD1 on 6 matching bases. The CDR3 consists of 16 residues. CDR1 is SGDLS and CDR2 is YYNGEE in the germline V gene. Trimming removed 4 bases from V and 1 base from J, with 15 bases in between. The CDR3 nucleotides are TGTGCCAGCAGCCCCCAGGGGAGCCCATCCTACAATGAGCAGTTCTTC. Protein product: CASSPQGSPSYNEQFF.

This clonotype has a handful of counts. This rearrangement joins TRBV15 to TRBJ2-4; TRBD1 might be the D (6 bases). Germline CDR1 LNHNV, CDR2 YYDKDF (reference sequence). The CDR3 covers 14 residues. V lost 1 base and J lost 9, with 13 bases in between. The CDR3 DNA sequence: TGTGCCACCAGCAGAGTTAAATTAGGGGGCATTCAGTACTTC. As protein: CATSRVKLGGIQYF.

The chain couples TRBV7-9 to TRBJ1-1; D is possibly TRBD1 (5 bases). Deletions cut 8 bases from V and 1 base from J, with 14 bases between. This CDR3 is built from 14 residues. The germline V gene has CDR1 SEHNR and CDR2 FQNEAQ (reference sequence). Here the CDR3 DNA reads TGTGCCAGCCACTTGGGGCCAAGGAACACTGAAGCTTTCTTT. It yields the protein CASHLGPRNTEAFF.

V gene TRBV30 combines with J gene TRBJ2-5; 7 bases match TRBD2. The CDR3 extends over 13 amino acids. J was trimmed by 5 bases and V by 4 bases; bases with no gene match: 7. The germline gives CDR1 GTSNPN, CDR2 SVGIG (reference sequence). CDR3 in amino acids: CAWTNGGMETQYF. CDR3 in DNA: TGTGCCTGGACCAACGGGGGGATGGAGACCCAGTACTTC. Full variable domain (rest looked up from reference TRBV30 and TRBJ2-5): SQTIHQWPATLVQPVGSPLSLECTVEGTSNPNLYWYRQAAGRGLQLLFYSVGIGQISSEVPQNLSASRPQDRQFILSSKKLLLSDSGFYLCAWTNGGMETQYFGPGTRLLVL.

The chain has TRBV20-1 and TRBJ2-7; TRBD1 matches 11 bases. J gave up 3 bases and V 5 bases, and 3 bases lay outside the gene matches. The CDR3 loop spans 13 amino acids. The germline V gene has CDR1 DFQATT and CDR2 SNEGSKA (reference sequence). The CDR3 DNA sequence: TGCAGTGCTTCCGGGACAGGGGGCTACGAGCAGTACTTC. Translating it yields CSASGTGGYEQYF.

There are a few counts of this clonotype. The gene calls are TRBV10-3 and TRBJ1-2; perhaps TRBD1 as D (5 bases). CDR1 ENHRY and CDR2 SYGVKD come from the germline V gene. The CDR3 consists of 12 residues. V gave up 3 bases and J gave up 4 bases, with 6 bases separating them. The CDR3 DNA reads TGTGCCATCAGTGACCAGGGCTATGGCTACACCTTC. Its translation is CAISDQGYGYTF.

CDR3 amino acids: CASEIHGNTGELFF. CDR3 nucleotides: TGTGCCAGCGAGATCCACGGGAACACCGGGGAGCTGTTTTTT. The chain employs TRBV6-2 or TRBV6-3 and TRBJ2-2, with unresolved D. Germline-derived CDR1 and CDR2 are MNHEY and SVGEGT. The V and J ends lost 8 bases and 1 base respectively, with 11 bases between them. The CDR3 spans 14 residues.

In this sample, this clonotype turned up a few times. The rearrangement links TRBV30 to TRBJ2-2, with TRBD1 as a possible D gene (6 bases). The CDR3 loop spans 12 amino acids. With 5 bases removed from V and 7 bases from J, the gap between germline ends came to 11 bases. CDR1 GTSNPN and CDR2 SVGIG come from the germline V gene (reference sequence). The CDR3 DNA sequence: TGTGCCTGGTTCAGGGGTTACGGGGAGCTGTTTTTT. This encodes CAWFRGYGELFF. The full variable domain, its missing parts supplied by reference TRBV30 and TRBJ2-2, is SQTIHQWPATLVQPVGSPLSLECTVEGTSNPNLYWYRQAAGRGLQLLFYSVGIGQISSEVPQNLSASRPQDRQFILSSKKLLLSDSGFYLCAWFRGYGELFFGEGSRLTVL.

The chain employs TRBV12-3 or TRBV12-4 and TRBJ2-3, with TRBD1 as a possible D gene (6 bases). The V end lost 4 bases, the J end lost 4 bases, and 12 bases lay between the germline ends. This CDR3 spans 14 amino acids. DNA of the CDR3: TGTGCCAGCAGTTCGGACAGCTTTGCAGATACGCAGTATTTT. Translated, it gives CASSSDSFADTQYF.

Only a few counts were recorded for this clonotype. This chain connects TRBV20-1 to TRBJ2-1; 7 bases align to TRBD2. The CDR3 has 17 residues. The germline CDR1 and CDR2 sequences are DFQATT and SNEGSKA (reference sequence). Losses at the gene ends were 3 bases for V and 0 bases for J; bases not matched to a gene: 11. The DNA for the CDR3 is TGCAGTGCTAGCCAACCGAGGGGCGGGAGCTCCTACAATGAGCAGTTCTTC. Protein: CSASQPRGGSSYNEQFF.

This clonotype was seen only a few times. The chain employs TRBV7-8 and TRBJ1-4, with D tentatively TRBD1 (5 bases). The length of the CDR3 is 15 residues. The germline V and J ends were trimmed by 5 bases and 8 bases, with 18 bases remaining between them. Per germline, CDR1 SGHVS and CDR2 FQNEAQ. Here the CDR3 DNA reads TGTGCCAGCAGCGGACAAACAAGGGTAGGAGAAAAACTGTTTTTT. Its translation is CASSGQTRVGEKLFF.

This chain uses TRBV4-1 with TRBJ2-2, with D perhaps TRBD1 (5 bases). The germline gives CDR1 MGHRA, CDR2 YSYEKL. V dropped 4 bases and J dropped 0 bases, with 12 bases sitting between them. The CDR3 loop spans 16 amino acids. Here the CDR3 reads CASSLRTPTNTGELFF. The CDR3 region has the DNA TGCGCCAGCAGCCTACGGACACCCACGAACACCGGGGAGCTGTTTTTT.

This clonotype was recorded at least ten times. The rearrangement joins TRBV6-5 to TRBJ2-3; 10 bases align to TRBD2. Germline-derived CDR1 and CDR2 are MNHEY and SVGAGI. V lost 6 bases to trimming and J lost 0 bases; unmatched junction nucleotides: 15. The CDR3 consists of 19 residues. The CDR3 nucleotides read TGTGCCAGCAGCCTATTTTCTAGCGGGGGACCGTCTAGCACAGATACGCAGTATTTT. Translating gives CASSLFSSGGPSSTDTQYF.

The genes are TRBV18 and TRBJ2-7; 7 bases map to TRBD1. This CDR3 region has 15 residues. V trimming: 1 base; J trimming: 3 bases; junction bases outside the gene matches: 6. Germline CDR1 reads KGHSH; CDR2 reads LQKENI. The CDR3 nucleotides read TGTGCCAGCTCACCACAGGGGGCCCTTTACTACGAGCAGTACTTC. Amino acids: CASSPQGALYYEQYF.

This clonotype was detected only a few times. The chain joins TRBV5-6 to TRBJ2-4, with D hard to call. CDR1 and CDR2 (germline): SGHDT, YYEEEE. This CDR3 contains 14 residues. V lost 2 bases and J 6 bases, leaving 12 bases between the germline ends. CDR3 coding DNA: TGTGCCAGCAGCTTCTCAGGAGTAGGAAACATTCAGTACTTC. Protein sequence: CASSFSGVGNIQYF.

The rearrangement joins TRBV28 to TRBJ1-6; the D is unclear. The CDR3 runs 14 residues. V was shortened by 4 bases and J by 0 bases, with 4 bases between the two germline ends. The V gene's germline CDR1 is MDHEN and CDR2 SYDVKM. The chain's CDR3 is CASSYSSYNSPLHF. CDR3 in DNA: TGTGCCAGCAGTTATAGCTCCTATAATTCACCCCTCCACTTT.

In its sample, this clonotype was seen a few times. V is TRBV4-2 and J is TRBJ1-2; D is ambiguous. V lost 2 bases and J 4 bases, leaving 11 bases between the germline ends. The CDR3 totals 14 residues. In germline, CDR1 is LGHNA, CDR2 YNFKEQ. CDR3 DNA: TGTGCCAGCAGCCAACGGGAGGCCCTCTATGGCTACACCTTC. Amino acids: CASSQREALYGYTF.

A few counts support this clonotype. The chain is built from TRBV20-1 and TRBJ2-7; TRBD1 agrees at 7 bases. The CDR3 has 11 amino acids. J was trimmed by 7 bases and V by 4 bases; bases with no gene match: 4. Per germline, CDR1 DFQATT and CDR2 SNEGSKA (reference sequence). DNA of the CDR3: TGCAGTGCTATGGACAGGCGTGAGCAGTACTTC. Amino acids: CSAMDRREQYF.

This clonotype was recorded a few times. V gene TRBV7-2 combines with J gene TRBJ2-5, with 8 bases that match TRBD2. Germline CDR1 reads SGHTA; CDR2 reads FQGNSA. This CDR3 contains 16 residues. V was pared by 3 bases and J by 4 bases, with 10 bases of the junction left unmatched. The CDR3 reads CASSFSPSGGGETQYF. CDR3 coding DNA: TGTGCCAGCAGCTTCTCCCCCAGCGGGGGCGGAGAGACCCAGTACTTC.

This clonotype was detected only a few times. The V gene is TRBV6-1, the J gene TRBJ1-5; TRBD1 agrees at 7 bases. The CDR3 has 15 amino acids. Germline V lookup: CDR1 MNHNS, CDR2 SASEGT. The trim removed 5 bases at V and 3 bases at J, leaving 7 bases unmatched. In nucleotides, the CDR3 is TGTGCCAGCAGTCGACAGGGAGTGAACAATCAGCCCCAGCATTTT. It specifies CASSRQGVNNQPQHF.

This rearrangement joins TRBV5-4 to TRBJ1-1; 7 bases match TRBD1. This CDR3 comprises 15 residues. With 3 bases clipped from V and 0 bases from J, the junction kept 5 bases outside the gene matches. In germline, CDR1 is SGHNT, CDR2 YYREEE (reference sequence). This CDR3 is CASSSKQGMNTEAFF. CDR3 bases: TGTGCCAGCAGCTCCAAACAGGGGATGAACACTGAAGCTTTCTTT. Full variable domain (remainder filled in from reference TRBV5-4 and TRBJ1-1): ETGVTQSPTHLIKTRGQQVTLRCSSQSGHNTVSWYQQALGQGPQFIFQYYREEENGRGNFPPRFSGLQFPNYSSELNVNALELDDSALYLCASSSKQGMNTEAFFGQGTRLTVV.

This clonotype has a handful of counts. V is TRBV4-3 and J is TRBJ2-2; 8 nucleotides agree with TRBD1. CDR1 and CDR2 (germline): LGHNA, YSLEER. This CDR3 region has 18 residues. V shed 0 bases, J shed 1 base, and the junction held 7 bases outside the gene matches. The CDR3 DNA reads as TGCGCCAGCAGCCAAGAAGTGGTCGGGACAGGGAACACCGGGGAGCTGTTTTTT. The encoded protein is CASSQEVVGTGNTGELFF.

This clonotype has a handful of counts. V is TRBV7-6 and J is TRBJ2-1; D uncertain. The CDR3 has 15 amino acids. With 3 bases removed from V and 0 bases from J, the gap between germline ends came to 9 bases. Germline V gives CDR1 SGHVS, CDR2 FNYEAQ. In DNA form, the CDR3 reads TGTGCCAGCAGCTTTGGGCAGAGCTCCTACAATGAGCAGTTCTTC. This codes for CASSFGQSSYNEQFF.

This clonotype was observed a handful of times. The chain recombines TRBV9 with TRBJ1-1, with TRBD1 matching 7 bases. The CDR3 consists of 15 residues. Per germline, CDR1 SGDLS and CDR2 YYNGEE. V dropped 3 bases and J dropped 1; count of bases not matched to a gene: 6. The CDR3: CASSAAGTANTEAFF. The CDR3 DNA reads TGTGCCAGCAGCGCGGCCGGGACAGCGAACACTGAAGCTTTCTTT.